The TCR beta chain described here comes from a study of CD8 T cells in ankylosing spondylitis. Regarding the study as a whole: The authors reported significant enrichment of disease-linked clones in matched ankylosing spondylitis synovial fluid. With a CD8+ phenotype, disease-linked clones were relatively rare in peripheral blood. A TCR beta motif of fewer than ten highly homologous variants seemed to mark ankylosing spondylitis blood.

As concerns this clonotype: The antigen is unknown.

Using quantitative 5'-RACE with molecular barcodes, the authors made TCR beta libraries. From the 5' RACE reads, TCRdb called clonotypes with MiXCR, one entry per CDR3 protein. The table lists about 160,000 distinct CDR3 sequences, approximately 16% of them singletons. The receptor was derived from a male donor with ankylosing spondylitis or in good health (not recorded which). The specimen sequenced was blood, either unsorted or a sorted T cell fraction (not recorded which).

CDR3 in DNA: TGCAGCGTTCTCGCCGGACAGGGTGTCTACGAGCAGTACTTC. As protein: CSVLAGQGVYEQYF. The chain is built from TRBV29-1 and TRBJ2-7, with 8 bases matching TRBD1. Trimming at V came to 5 bases and at J to 3 bases, leaving 9 bases not matched to a gene. The CDR3 is made up of 14 amino acids. The V gene's germline CDR1 is SQVTM and CDR2 ANQGSEA.